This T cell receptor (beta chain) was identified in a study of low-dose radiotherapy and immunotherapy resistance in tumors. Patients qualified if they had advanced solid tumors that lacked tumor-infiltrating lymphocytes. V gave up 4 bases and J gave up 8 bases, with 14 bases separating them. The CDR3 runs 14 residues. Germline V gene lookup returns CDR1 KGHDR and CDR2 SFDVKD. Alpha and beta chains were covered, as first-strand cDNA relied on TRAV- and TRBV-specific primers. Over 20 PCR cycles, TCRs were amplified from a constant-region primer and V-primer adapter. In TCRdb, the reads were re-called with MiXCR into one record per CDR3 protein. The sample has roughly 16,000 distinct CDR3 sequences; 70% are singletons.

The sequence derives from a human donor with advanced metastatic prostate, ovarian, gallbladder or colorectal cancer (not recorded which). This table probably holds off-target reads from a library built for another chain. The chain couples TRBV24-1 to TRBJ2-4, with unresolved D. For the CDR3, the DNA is TGTGCCACCAGTGACCCGGGTCGGGCAGACATTCAGTACTTC. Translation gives CATSDPGRADIQYF.